One T cell receptor beta chain is described in this entry. Both TCR beta VDJ combination and CDR3 sequence profiling were carried out. Genomic DNA was the template for this profiling. TCRdb used MiXCR to reprocess the reads, holding one entry per CDR3 protein. The profile shows roughly 150,000 distinct CDR3 sequences, approximately 40% of them singletons. Trimming took 3 bases from V and 7 from J; bases not matched to a gene: 6. The CDR3 is 15 amino acids. The germline V gene has CDR1 KGHDR and CDR2 SFDVKD. These data belong to a study of CD8+CD57+ T cells in acquired aplastic anemia. This chain connects TRBV24-1 to TRBJ2-7; 12 nucleotides agree with TRBD1. Source material: sorted CD4+, CD8+, or CD8+CD57+ T cells (not recorded which) from PBMCs. This TCR came from a human donor in good health. CDR3 in DNA: TGTGCCACCAGTGATACCGGGACAGGGGGCGGGGAGCAGTACTTC. Translated: CATSDTGTGGGEQYF.